Below are 20 T cell receptor beta chains sequenced from a single sample in a study of blood T cell repertoires in COVID-19. Sequenced by immunoSEQ multiplex PCR; TCRdb stores in-frame clones only, minus some. This table has 320,000 or so clones, roughly 84% appearing once. The sequencing input was PBMCs or T cells enriched from blood (not recorded which). The receptors here all came from a woman between 25 and 40 years old who had recovered from COVID-19.

The rearrangement links TRBV15 to TRBJ2-3, with 9 bases lining up with TRBD2. V lost 1 base, J lost 3 bases, and 8 bases stayed unmatched. The CDR3 runs to 17 residues. Germline V gene sequence: CDR1 LNHNV, CDR2 YYDKDF (reference sequence). CDR3 nucleotide sequence: TGTGCCACCAGCAGAGGGATGGGACTAGCCGTGACAGATACGCAGTATTTT. It translates to CATSRGMGLAVTDTQYF. The variable domain in full, with the rest retrieved from reference TRBV15 and TRBJ2-3, is DAMVIQNPRYQVTQFGKPVTLSCSQTLNHNVMYWYQQKSSQAPKLLFHYYDKDFNNEADTPDNFQSRRPNTSFCFLDIRSPGLGDTAMYLCATSRGMGLAVTDTQYFGPGTRLTVL.

The V gene is TRBV10-2, the J gene TRBJ1-6, with 7 bases that match TRBD1. CDR1 and CDR2 (germline): WSHSY, SAAADI. This CDR3 has 15 amino acids. The V segment lost 7 bases and the J segment 0 bases; nucleotides outside the gene matches: 3. The CDR3 DNA reads TGCGCCAGCAAAGACAGGGACTCCTATAATTCACCCCTCCACTTT. Translating it yields CASKDRDSYNSPLHF.

The chain carries TRBV6-5 and TRBJ2-5, with D possibly TRBD1 on 5 matching bases. V was pared by 5 bases and J by 5 bases, with 12 bases between. The length of the CDR3 is 13 residues. Germline V CDR1 and CDR2: MNHEY, SVGAGI. CDR3 nucleotide sequence: TGTGCCAGCAGTCCCCAGGGATGGGAGACCCAGTACTTC. It is translated as CASSPQGWETQYF.

This chain connects TRBV6-5 to TRBJ2-7; a weak D match, TRBD2 (6 bases). This CDR3 spans 14 amino acids. The V end was cut by 7 bases, the J end by 3 bases, with 16 bases between. Germline V gene data show CDR1 as MNHEY and CDR2 as SVGAGI. The CDR3 DNA reads TGTGCCAGCACCCAAGCGGGCAGTCACTACGAGCAGTACTTC. This encodes CASTQAGSHYEQYF.

This clone came up once. The chain recombines TRBV28 with TRBJ1-6, with 7 positions matching TRBD1. Germline CDR1 reads MDHEN; CDR2 reads SYDVKM. The CDR3 consists of 17 residues. V lost 4 bases and J lost 3; bases outside the gene matches: 9. The CDR3 DNA follows: TGTGCCAGCAGTTCCCCCTCCCAGGGGGACTATAATTCACCCCTCCACTTT. Residues: CASSSPSQGDYNSPLHF.

This clone turned up a few times. The chain combines TRBV5-1 with TRBJ1-2; the match to TRBD1 covers 9 bases. The CDR3 has 15 residues. V lost 1 base and J lost 5; bases outside the gene matches: 6. Per the germline V gene, CDR1 is SGHRS and CDR2 is YFSETQ. The DNA for the CDR3 is TGCGCCAGCAGCTTGACAAGGACAGGGGCTTATGGCTACACCTTC. It specifies CASSLTRTGAYGYTF.

A single count supports this clone. This chain joins TRBV6-5 and TRBJ2-5, with D unresolved. Germline V gives CDR1 MNHEY, CDR2 SVGAGI. Trimming removed 2 bases at V and 1 base at J, with 11 bases between. The length of the CDR3 is 15 residues. CDR3 in DNA: TGTGCCAGCAGTTACCCAGAGGCAGCCCAAGAGACCCAGTACTTC. This gives the protein CASSYPEAAQETQYF.

The chain links TRBV19 to TRBJ2-4; the match to TRBD2 covers 10 bases. This CDR3 spans 16 amino acids. The V gene end was trimmed by 2 bases and the J gene end by 3 bases; junction bases not matched to a gene: 4. The germline gives CDR1 LNHDA, CDR2 SQIVND (reference sequence). CDR3 sequence reads: CASSILAGAVKNIQYF. The CDR3 DNA reads TGTGCCAGTAGTATACTAGCGGGGGCAGTCAAAAACATTCAGTACTTC.

This clone came up once. CDR3 region: CASSLVSGGFSEQYF. The CDR3 DNA sequence: TGCGCCAGCAGCTTGGTTTCAGGGGGTTTTTCCGAGCAGTACTTC. V gene TRBV5-1 combines with J gene TRBJ2-7; 7 positions match TRBD1. The germline CDR1 and CDR2 sequences are SGHRS and YFSETQ. This CDR3 has 15 amino acids. Losses at the gene ends were 0 bases for V and 6 bases for J; bases not matched to a gene: 9.

V is TRBV28 and J is TRBJ2-7; no clear D. The V gene's germline CDR1 is MDHEN and CDR2 SYDVKM. The CDR3 is 14 amino acids. Deletions cut 5 bases from V and 1 base from J, with 12 bases between. Here the CDR3 reads CASSPPGWSYEQYF. The CDR3 nucleotides read TGTGCCAGCAGTCCCCCCGGTTGGTCCTACGAGCAGTACTTC.

This rearrangement joins TRBV5-1 to TRBJ2-7, with TRBD1 matching over 7 bases. V gave up 3 bases and J gave up 1 base; unmatched junction bases: 4. The CDR3 totals 14 residues. Germline values: CDR1 SGHRS, CDR2 YFSETQ. The CDR3 region has the DNA TGCGCCAGCAGCTCCCGGGACAGTTCCTACGAGCAGTACTTC. It codes for CASSSRDSSYEQYF.

The V call is TRBV15, the J call TRBJ2-5; D is perhaps TRBD2 (5 bases). With 1 base removed from V and 2 bases from J, the gap between germline ends came to 8 bases. Per germline, CDR1 LNHNV and CDR2 YYDKDF (reference sequence). The CDR3 covers 14 residues. CDR3 amino acids: CATSRGGLQETQYF. CDR3 DNA sequence: TGTGCCACCAGCAGAGGAGGGCTTCAAGAGACCCAGTACTTC.

The chain has TRBV7-9 and TRBJ1-5; D is undetermined. From germline, CDR1 is SEHNR and CDR2 FQNEAQ (reference sequence). The CDR3 loop spans 15 amino acids. V was trimmed by 1 base and J by 2 bases, leaving 9 bases between them. The CDR3 nucleotides read TGTGCCAGCAGCTTAGGTACGGGTGGCAATCAGCCCCAGCATTTT. Amino acid sequence: CASSLGTGGNQPQHF.

The chain couples TRBV18 to TRBJ2-7; 8 nucleotides match TRBD2. J lost 2 bases, V lost 3 bases, and 3 bases had no gene match. The CDR3 has 14 amino acids. Per the germline V gene, CDR1 is KGHSH and CDR2 is LQKENI. As DNA, the CDR3 is TGTGCCAGCTCACCCCCGGGACTAGCCTACGAGCAGTACTTC. The encoded protein is CASSPPGLAYEQYF. The full variable domain, rest sourced from reference TRBV18 and TRBJ2-7, is NAGVMQNPRHLVRRRGQEARLRCSPMKGHSHVYWYRQLPEEGLKFMVYLQKENIIDESGMPKERFSAEFPKEGPSILRIQQVVRGDSAAYFCASSPPGLAYEQYFGPGTRLTVT.

This clone was counted once. The chain combines TRBV13 with TRBJ2-3; TRBD2 might be the D (6 bases). CDR3 length: 14 amino acids. Germline-derived CDR1 and CDR2 are PRHDT and FYEKMQ (reference sequence). With 1 base removed from V and 2 bases from J, the gap between germline ends came to 7 bases. Here the CDR3 DNA reads TGTGCCAGCAGCTTAGAACTAGCCACAGATACGCAGTATTTT. This gives the protein CASSLELATDTQYF.

The sample holds one count of this clone. V usage is TRBV2 and J usage is TRBJ1-1; TRBD1 aligns across 7 bases. The CDR3 has 13 residues. Germline V gene sequence: CDR1 SNHLY, CDR2 FYNNEI. The V segment lost 2 bases and the J segment 5 bases; nucleotides outside the gene matches: 2. The CDR3 loop reads CASSERGRTEAFF. In DNA, the CDR3 is TGTGCCAGCAGTGAAAGGGGGCGGACTGAAGCTTTCTTT.

With regard to this clone: An end of the junction differs from the germline gene, which may be a read error. This rearrangement joins TRBV19 to TRBJ2-5, with D tentatively TRBD1 (5 bases). This CDR3 is 17 amino acids long. The V gene's germline CDR1 is LNHDA and CDR2 SQIVND (reference sequence). The chain's CDR3 is CATSMSAFQGRQKTQYF. As DNA, the CDR3 is TGTGCGACAAGTATGTCGGCCTTTCAGGGCCGCCAAAAGACCCAGTACTTC.

This chain connects TRBV5-4 to TRBJ1-3, with D possibly being TRBD1 (5 bases). The CDR3 covers 16 residues. Trimming took off 4 bases at V and 0 bases at J, with 14 bases between the two ends. The germline gives CDR1 SGHNT, CDR2 YYREEE (reference sequence). DNA of the CDR3: TGTGCCAGCAGCACCATGGGGCTACCCTCTGGAAACACCATATATTTT. Encoded protein: CASSTMGLPSGNTIYF.

The genes are TRBV3-1 (or the pseudogene TRBV3-2) and TRBJ1-2, with a weak D call TRBD1 (6 bases). V was trimmed by 3 bases and J by 8 bases, leaving 19 bases between them. This CDR3 is 15 amino acids long. Germline CDR1 is LGHDT and CDR2 is YNNKEL (reference sequence). The CDR3 is CASSQLTGTIDGYTF. CDR3 sequence (DNA): TGTGCCAGCAGCCAGTTAACCGGGACAATCGACGGCTACACCTTC.

This chain joins TRBV9 and TRBJ1-4; D is possibly TRBD1 (5 bases). Germline assignment: CDR1 SGDLS and CDR2 YYNGEE. The ends were cut back, 4 bases at V and 4 bases at J, with 14 bases in the middle. This CDR3 has 15 amino acids. This chain's CDR3 is CASSPRVGGNEKLFF. The CDR3 DNA reads as TGTGCCAGCAGCCCCCGCGTCGGGGGTAATGAAAAACTGTTTTTT.